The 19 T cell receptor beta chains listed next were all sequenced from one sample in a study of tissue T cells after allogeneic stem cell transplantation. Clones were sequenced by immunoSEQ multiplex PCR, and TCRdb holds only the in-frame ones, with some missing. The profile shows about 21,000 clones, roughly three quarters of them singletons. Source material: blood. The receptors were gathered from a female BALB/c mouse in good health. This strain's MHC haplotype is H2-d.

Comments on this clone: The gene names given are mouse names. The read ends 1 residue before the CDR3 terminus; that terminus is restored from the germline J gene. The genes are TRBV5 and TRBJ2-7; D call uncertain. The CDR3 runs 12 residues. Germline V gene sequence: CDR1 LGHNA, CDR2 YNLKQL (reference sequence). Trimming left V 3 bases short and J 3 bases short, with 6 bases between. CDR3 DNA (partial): TGTGCCAGCAGCCACGTCGGCTATGAACAGTAC. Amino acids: CASSHVGYEQY. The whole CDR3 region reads CASSHVGYEQYF.

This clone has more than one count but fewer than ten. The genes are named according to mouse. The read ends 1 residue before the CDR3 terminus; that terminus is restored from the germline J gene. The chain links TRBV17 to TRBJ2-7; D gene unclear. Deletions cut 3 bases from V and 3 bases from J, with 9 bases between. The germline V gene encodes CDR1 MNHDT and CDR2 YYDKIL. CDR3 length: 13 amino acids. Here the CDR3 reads CASSRARGYEQYF. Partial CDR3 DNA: TGTGCTAGCAGTAGGGCACGGGGCTATGAACAGTAC.

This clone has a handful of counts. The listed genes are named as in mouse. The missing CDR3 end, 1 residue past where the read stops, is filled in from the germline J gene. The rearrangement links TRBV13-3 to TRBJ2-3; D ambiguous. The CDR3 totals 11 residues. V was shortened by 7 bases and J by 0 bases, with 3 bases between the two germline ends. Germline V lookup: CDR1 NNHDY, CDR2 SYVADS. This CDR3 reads CASSSAETLYF. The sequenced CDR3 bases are TGTGCCAGCTCTAGTGCAGAAACGCTGTAT.

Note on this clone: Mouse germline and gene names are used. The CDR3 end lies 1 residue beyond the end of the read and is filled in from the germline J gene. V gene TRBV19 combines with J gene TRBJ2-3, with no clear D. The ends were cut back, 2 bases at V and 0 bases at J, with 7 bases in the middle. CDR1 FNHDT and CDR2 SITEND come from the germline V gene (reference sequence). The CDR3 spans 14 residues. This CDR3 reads CASSMPTSAETLYF. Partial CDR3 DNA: TGTGCCAGCAGTATGCCAACTAGTGCAGAAACGCTGTAT.

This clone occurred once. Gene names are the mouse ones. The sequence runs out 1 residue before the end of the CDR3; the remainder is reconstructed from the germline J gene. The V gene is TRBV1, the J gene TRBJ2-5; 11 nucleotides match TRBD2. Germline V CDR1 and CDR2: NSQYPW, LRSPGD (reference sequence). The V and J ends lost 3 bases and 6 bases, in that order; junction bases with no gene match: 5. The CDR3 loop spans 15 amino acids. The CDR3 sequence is CTCSASLGGRDTQYF. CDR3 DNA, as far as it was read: TGCACCTGCAGTGCGTCACTGGGGGGGCGGGACACCCAGTAC.

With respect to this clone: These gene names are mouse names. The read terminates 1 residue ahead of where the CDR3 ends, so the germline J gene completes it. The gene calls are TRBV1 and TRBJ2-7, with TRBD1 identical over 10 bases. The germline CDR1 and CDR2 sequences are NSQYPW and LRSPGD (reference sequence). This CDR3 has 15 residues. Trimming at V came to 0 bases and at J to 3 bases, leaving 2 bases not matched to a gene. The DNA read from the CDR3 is TGCACCTGCAGTGCAGATGGGGACAGGGGCTATGAACAGTAC. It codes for CTCSADGDRGYEQY. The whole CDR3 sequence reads CTCSADGDRGYEQYF.

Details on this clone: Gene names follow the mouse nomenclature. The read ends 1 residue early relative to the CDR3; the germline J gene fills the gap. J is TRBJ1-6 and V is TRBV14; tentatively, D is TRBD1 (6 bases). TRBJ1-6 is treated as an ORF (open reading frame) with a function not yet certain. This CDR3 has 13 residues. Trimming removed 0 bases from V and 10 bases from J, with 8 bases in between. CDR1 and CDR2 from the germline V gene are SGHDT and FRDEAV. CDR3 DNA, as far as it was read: TGTGCCAGCAGTTTCTCTGGGGGCTCGCCCCTCTAC. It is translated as CASSFSGGSPLY. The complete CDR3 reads CASSFSGGSPLYF.

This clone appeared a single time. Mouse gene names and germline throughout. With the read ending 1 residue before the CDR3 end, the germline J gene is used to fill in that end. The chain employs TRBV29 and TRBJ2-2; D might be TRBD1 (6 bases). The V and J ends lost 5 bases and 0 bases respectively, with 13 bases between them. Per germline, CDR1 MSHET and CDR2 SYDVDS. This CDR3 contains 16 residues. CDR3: CASSPSGTTNTGQLYF. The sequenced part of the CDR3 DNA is TGTGCTAGCAGTCCCTCCGGGACAACAAACACCGGGCAGCTCTAC. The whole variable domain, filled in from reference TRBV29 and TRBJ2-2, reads DMKVTQMPRYLIKRMGENVLLECGQDMSHETMYWYRQDPGLGLQLIYISYDVDSNSEGDIPKGYRVSRKKREHFSLILDSAKTNQTSVYFCASSPSGTTNTGQLYFGEGSKLTVL.

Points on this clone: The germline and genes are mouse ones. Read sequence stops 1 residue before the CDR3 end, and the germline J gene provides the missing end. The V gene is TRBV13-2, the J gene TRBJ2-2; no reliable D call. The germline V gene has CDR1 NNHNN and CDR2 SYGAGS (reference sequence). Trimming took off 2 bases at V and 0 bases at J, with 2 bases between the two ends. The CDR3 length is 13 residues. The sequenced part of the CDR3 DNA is TGTGCCAGCGGTGACACAAACACCGGGCAGCTCTAC. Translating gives CASGDTNTGQLY. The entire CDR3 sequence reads CASGDTNTGQLYF.

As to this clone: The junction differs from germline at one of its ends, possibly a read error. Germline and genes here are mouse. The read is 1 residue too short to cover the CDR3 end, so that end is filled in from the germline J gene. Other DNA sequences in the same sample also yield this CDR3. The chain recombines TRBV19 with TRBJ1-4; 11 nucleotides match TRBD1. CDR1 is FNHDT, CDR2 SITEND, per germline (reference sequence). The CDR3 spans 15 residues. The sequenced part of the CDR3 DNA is TGTGCAAGCAGTATAAGGGACAGGGGGACCGAAAGATTATTT. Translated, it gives CASSIRDRGTERLF. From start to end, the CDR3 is CASSIRDRGTERLFF. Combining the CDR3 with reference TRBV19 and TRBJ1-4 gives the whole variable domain GGIITQTPKFLIGQEGQKLTLKCQQNFNHDTMYWYRQDSGKGLRLIYYSITENDLQKGDLSEGYDASREKKSSFSLTVTSAQKNEMAVFLCASSIRDRGTERLFFGHGTKLSVL.

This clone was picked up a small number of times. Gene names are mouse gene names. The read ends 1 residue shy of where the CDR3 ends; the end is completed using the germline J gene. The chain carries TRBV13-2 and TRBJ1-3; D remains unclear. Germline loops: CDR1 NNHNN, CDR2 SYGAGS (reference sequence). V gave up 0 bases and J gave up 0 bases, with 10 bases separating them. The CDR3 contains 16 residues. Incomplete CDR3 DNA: TGTGCCAGCGGTGATGGACATATCAATTCTGGAAATACGCTCTAT. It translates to CASGDGHINSGNTLY. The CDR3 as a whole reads CASGDGHINSGNTLYF.

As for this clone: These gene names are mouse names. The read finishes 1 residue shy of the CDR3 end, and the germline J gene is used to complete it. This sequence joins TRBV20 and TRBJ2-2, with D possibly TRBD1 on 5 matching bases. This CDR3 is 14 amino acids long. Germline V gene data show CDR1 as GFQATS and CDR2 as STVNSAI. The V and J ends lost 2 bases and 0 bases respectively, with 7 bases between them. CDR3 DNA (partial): TGTGGTGCTAGGACAGGAGCAAACACCGGGCAGCTCTAC. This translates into CGARTGANTGQLY. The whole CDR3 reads CGARTGANTGQLYF.

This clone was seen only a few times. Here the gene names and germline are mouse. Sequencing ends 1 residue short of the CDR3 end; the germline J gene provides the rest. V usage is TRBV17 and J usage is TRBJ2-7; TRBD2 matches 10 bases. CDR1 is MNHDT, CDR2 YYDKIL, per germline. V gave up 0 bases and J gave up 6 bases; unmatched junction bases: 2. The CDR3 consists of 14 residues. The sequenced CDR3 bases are TGTGCTAGCAGTAGAGACTGGGGGGGCGGTGAACAGTAC. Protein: CASSRDWGGGEQY. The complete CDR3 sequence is CASSRDWGGGEQYF.

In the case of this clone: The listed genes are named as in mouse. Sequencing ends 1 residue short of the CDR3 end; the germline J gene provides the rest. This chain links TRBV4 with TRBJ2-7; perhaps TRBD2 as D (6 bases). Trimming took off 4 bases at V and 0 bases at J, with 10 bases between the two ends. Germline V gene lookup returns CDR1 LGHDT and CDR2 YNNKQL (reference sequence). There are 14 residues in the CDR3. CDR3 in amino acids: CASSSGTNSYEQYF. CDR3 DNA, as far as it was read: TGTGCCAGCAGCTCCGGGACTAACTCCTATGAACAGTAC.

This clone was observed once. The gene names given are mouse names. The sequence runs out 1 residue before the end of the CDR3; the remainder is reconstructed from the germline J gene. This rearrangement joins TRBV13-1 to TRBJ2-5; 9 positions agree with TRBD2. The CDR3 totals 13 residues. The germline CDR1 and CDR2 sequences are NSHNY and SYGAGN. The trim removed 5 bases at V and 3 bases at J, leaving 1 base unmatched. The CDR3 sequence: CASRDWGQDTQYF. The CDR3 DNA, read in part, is TGTGCCAGCAGAGACTGGGGGCAAGACACCCAGTAC.

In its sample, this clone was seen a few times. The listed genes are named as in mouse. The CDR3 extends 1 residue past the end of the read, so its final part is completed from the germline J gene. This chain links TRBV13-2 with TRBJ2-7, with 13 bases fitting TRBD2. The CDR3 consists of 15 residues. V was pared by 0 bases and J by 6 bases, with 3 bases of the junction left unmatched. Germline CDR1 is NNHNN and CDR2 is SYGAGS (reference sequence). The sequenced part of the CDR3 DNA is TGTGCCAGCGGTGATGAAGGACTGGGGGGGCGTGAACAGTAC. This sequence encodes CASGDEGLGGREQY. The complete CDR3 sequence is CASGDEGLGGREQYF.

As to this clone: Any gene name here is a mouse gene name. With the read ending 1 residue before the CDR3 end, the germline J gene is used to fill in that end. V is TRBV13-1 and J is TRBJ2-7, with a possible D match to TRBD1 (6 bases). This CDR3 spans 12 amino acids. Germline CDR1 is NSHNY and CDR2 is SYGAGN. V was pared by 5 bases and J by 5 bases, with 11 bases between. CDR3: CASRTGRDEQYF. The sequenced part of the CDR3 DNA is TGTGCCAGCAGAACAGGGAGGGATGAACAGTAC.

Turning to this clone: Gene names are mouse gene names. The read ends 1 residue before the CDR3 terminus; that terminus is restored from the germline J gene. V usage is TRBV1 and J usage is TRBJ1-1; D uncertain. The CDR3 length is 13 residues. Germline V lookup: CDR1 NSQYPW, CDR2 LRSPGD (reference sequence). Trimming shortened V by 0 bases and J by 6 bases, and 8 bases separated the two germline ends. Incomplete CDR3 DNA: TGCACCTGCAGTGCAGATCCCACAGCAGAAGTCTTC. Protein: CTCSADPTAEVF. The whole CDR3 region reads CTCSADPTAEVFF.

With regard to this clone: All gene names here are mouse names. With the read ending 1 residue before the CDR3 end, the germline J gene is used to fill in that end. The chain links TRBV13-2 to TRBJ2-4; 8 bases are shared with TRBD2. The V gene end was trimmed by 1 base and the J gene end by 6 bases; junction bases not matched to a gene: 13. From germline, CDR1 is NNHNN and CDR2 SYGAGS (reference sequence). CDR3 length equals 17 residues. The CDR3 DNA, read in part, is TGTGCCAGCGGTGATAGGGGGGGGGCGAGGAGTTGGAACACCTTGTAC. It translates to CASGDRGGARSWNTLY. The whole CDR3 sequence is CASGDRGGARSWNTLYF.